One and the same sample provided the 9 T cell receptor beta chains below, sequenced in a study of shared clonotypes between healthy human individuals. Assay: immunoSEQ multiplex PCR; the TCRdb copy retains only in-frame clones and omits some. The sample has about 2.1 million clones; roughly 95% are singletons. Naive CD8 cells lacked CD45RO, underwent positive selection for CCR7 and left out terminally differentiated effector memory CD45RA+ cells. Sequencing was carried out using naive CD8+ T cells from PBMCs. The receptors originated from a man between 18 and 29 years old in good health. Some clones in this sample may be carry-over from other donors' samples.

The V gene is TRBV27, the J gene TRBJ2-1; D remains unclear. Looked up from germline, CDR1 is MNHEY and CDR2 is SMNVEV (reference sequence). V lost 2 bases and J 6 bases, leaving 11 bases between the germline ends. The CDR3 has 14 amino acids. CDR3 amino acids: CASSLGWVRNEQFF. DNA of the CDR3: TGTGCCAGCAGTTTAGGCTGGGTACGCAATGAGCAGTTCTTC.

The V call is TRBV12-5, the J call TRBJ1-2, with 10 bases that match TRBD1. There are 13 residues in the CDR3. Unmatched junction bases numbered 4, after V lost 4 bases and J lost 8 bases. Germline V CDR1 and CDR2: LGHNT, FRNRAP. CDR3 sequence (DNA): TGTGCTAGTGGTTCCGGACAGGGGGACGGCTACACCTTC. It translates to CASGSGQGDGYTF.

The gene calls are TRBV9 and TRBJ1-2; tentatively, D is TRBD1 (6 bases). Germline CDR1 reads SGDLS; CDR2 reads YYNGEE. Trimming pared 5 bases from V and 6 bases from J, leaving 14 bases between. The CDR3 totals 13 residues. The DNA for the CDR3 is TGTGCCAGCAGGGAAAGCAGGGGTAATGGCTACACCTTC. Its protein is CASRESRGNGYTF.

The DNA of the CDR3 is TGCGCCAGCAGCTTGAAGGGGGCAGGGGAGCAAGAGACCCAGTACTTC. Protein: CASSLKGAGEQETQYF. The genes are TRBV5-1 and TRBJ2-5; 7 bases fit TRBD1. CDR1 is SGHRS and CDR2 is YFSETQ in the germline V gene. The CDR3 is 16 residues long. V was pared by 1 base and J by 2 bases, with 8 bases of the junction left unmatched.

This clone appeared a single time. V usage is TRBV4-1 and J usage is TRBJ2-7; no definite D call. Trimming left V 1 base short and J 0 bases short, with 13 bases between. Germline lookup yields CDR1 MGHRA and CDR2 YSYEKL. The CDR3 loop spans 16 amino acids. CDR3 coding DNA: TGCGCCAGCAGCCAAGTATTGGCAGACGCCTCCTACGAGCAGTACTTC. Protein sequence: CASSQVLADASYEQYF.

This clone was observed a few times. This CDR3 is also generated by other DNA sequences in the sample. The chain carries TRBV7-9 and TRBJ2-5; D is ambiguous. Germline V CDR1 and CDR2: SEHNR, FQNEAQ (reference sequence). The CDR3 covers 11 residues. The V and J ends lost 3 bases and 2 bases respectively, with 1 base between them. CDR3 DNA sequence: TGTGCCAGCAGCTTTCAAGAGACCCAGTACTTC. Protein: CASSFQETQYF.

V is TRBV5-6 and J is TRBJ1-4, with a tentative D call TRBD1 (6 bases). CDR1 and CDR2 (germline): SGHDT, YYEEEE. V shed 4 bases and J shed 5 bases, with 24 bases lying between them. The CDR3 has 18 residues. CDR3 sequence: CASSRHRDTGTPNEKLFF. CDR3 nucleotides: TGTGCCAGCAGCCGGCACCGGGACACGGGAACCCCGAATGAAAAACTGTTTTTT.

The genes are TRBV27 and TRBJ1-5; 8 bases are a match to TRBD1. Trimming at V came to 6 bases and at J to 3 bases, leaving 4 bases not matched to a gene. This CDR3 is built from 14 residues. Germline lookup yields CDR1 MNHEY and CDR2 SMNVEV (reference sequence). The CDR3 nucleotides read TGTGCCAGCAGCCCAGGGGGCTACAATCAGCCCCAGCATTTT. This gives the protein CASSPGGYNQPQHF.

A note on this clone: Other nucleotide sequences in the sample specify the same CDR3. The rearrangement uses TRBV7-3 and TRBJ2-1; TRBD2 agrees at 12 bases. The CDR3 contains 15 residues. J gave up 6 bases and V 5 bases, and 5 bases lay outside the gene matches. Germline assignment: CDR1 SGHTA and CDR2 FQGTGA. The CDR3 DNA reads TGTGCCAGCAGCCTACTAGCGGGAGGCCTCAATGAGCAGTTCTTC. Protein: CASSLLAGGLNEQFF.